The 17 T cell receptor beta chains presented below share a single source sample, sequenced in a study of OX40 agonist ivuxolimab in advanced cancers. Profiled with immunoSEQ multiplex PCR; TCRdb holds only in-frame clones, not every one. The profile shows several thousand clones, around 84% of them singletons. Sequences were derived from CD4+ or CD8+ T cells sorted from blood, sampled in a trial of the OX40 agonist ivuxolimab. The receptors were gathered from an adult with an advanced solid tumor such as melanoma, head and neck, liver or kidney cancer.

The rearrangement uses TRBV28 and TRBJ2-2, with 9 bases lining up with TRBD2. V trimming: 5 bases; J trimming: 7 bases; junction bases outside the gene matches: 17. Germline values: CDR1 MDHEN, CDR2 SYDVKM. CDR3 length: 18 residues. The CDR3 nucleotides are TGTGCCAGCAGTCCTATATATGGGCTAGCGGGATCTGGCGGGGAGCTGTTTTTT. It yields the protein CASSPIYGLAGSGGELFF.

The J gene is TRBJ2-3, the V gene TRBV6-6; 10 nucleotides match TRBD2. This CDR3 is built from 16 residues. J was trimmed by 1 base and V by 5 bases; bases with no gene match: 6. Germline V gives CDR1 MNHNY, CDR2 SVGAGI (reference sequence). Here the CDR3 DNA reads TGTGCCAGCAGTCCGCCGGGGACTAGCGGCACAGATACGCAGTATTTT. Its protein product is CASSPPGTSGTDTQYF.

With respect to this clone: The junction departs from germline at one end; a sequencing error may be responsible. The chain combines TRBV5-3 with TRBJ2-1; D is undetermined. TRBV5-3 is known as an ORF, though its function is uncertain. The CDR3 length is 14 residues. CDR3 region: CASSLVSSHNEQFF. CDR3 DNA: TGTGCCAGCAGCTTGGTTAGTAGCCACAATGAGCAGTTCTTC.

The chain's CDR3 is CASSRAGSTEAFF. In nucleotides, the CDR3 is TGCGCCAGCAGCCGAGCAGGGAGCACTGAAGCTTTCTTT. The V gene is TRBV4-1, the J gene TRBJ1-1; possibly TRBD1 for D (5 bases). The length of the CDR3 is 13 residues. Per germline, CDR1 MGHRA and CDR2 YSYEKL. V lost 4 bases and J 4 bases, leaving 10 bases between the germline ends.

The CDR3 protein is CATSPRALGGVTYGYTF. The CDR3 DNA sequence: TGTGCCACCAGCCCCCGGGCTCTGGGGGGCGTAACCTATGGCTACACCTTC. The chain uses TRBV15 and TRBJ1-2, with D perhaps TRBD1 (6 bases). Germline V gene sequence: CDR1 LNHNV, CDR2 YYDKDF (reference sequence). The CDR3 is 17 residues long. Trimming removed 5 bases from V and 4 bases from J, with 23 bases in between.

The chain carries TRBV27 and TRBJ1-5; D is ambiguous. Germline CDR1 and CDR2: MNHEY and SMNVEV (reference sequence). Trimming shortened V by 3 bases and J by 0 bases, and 6 bases separated the two germline ends. The CDR3 length is 14 residues. CDR3 coding DNA: TGTGCCAGCAGTTTGGGCAATAGCAATCAGCCCCAGCATTTT. As protein: CASSLGNSNQPQHF.

The count of this clone is one. Other DNA sequences from this sample encode an identical CDR3 as well. The rearrangement uses TRBV19 and TRBJ2-7; 10 nucleotides line up with TRBD2. Germline values: CDR1 LNHDA, CDR2 SQIVND (reference sequence). V was clipped by 2 bases and J by 7 bases; unmatched bases: 8. The CDR3 runs 15 residues. The CDR3 reads CASSITTSGNYEQYF. The CDR3 nucleotides are TGTGCCAGTAGTATAACTACTAGCGGGAACTATGAGCAGTACTTC.

The chain uses TRBV30 and TRBJ2-7, with TRBD2 matching 7 bases. The CDR3 is 13 residues long. Germline CDR1 reads GTSNPN; CDR2 reads SVGIG (reference sequence). V shed 7 bases, J shed 2 bases, and the junction held 8 bases outside the gene matches. The CDR3 region has the DNA TGTGCCTTGGAATCAGGACTAGCCTACGAGCAGTACTTC. As protein: CALESGLAYEQYF.

V is TRBV27 and J is TRBJ2-1; TRBD1 matches at 9 bases. V shed 6 bases, J shed 3 bases, and the junction held 6 bases outside the gene matches. Germline V lookup: CDR1 MNHEY, CDR2 SMNVEV (reference sequence). The CDR3 loop spans 15 amino acids. The CDR3: CASSPGQGFYNEQFF. In nucleotides, the CDR3 is TGTGCCAGCAGCCCGGGACAGGGCTTCTACAATGAGCAGTTCTTC.

This clone was counted a single time. CDR3 bases: TGTGCCAGCAGCACGTGGGGACAGGGCTACGAGCAGTACTTC. Its translation: CASSTWGQGYEQYF. The V call is TRBV5-8, the J call TRBJ2-5, with 9 nucleotides matching TRBD1. The end of the DNA aligns better with TRBJ2-7, so the J call may be wrong. This CDR3 spans 14 amino acids. Germline V gives CDR1 SGHTS, CDR2 YDEGEE.

The chain couples TRBV15 to TRBJ2-2; weak D call: TRBD2 (5 bases). The CDR3 spans 16 residues. The ends were cut back, 2 bases at V and 3 bases at J, with 13 bases in the middle. CDR1 and CDR2 (germline): LNHNV, YYDKDF (reference sequence). The CDR3 nucleotides read TGTGCCACCAGCAGAAGCGGCGGTTGGGACACCGGGGAGCTGTTTTTT. Protein: CATSRSGGWDTGELFF. Supplemented by reference TRBV15 and TRBJ2-2, the full variable domain reads DAMVIQNPRYQVTQFGKPVTLSCSQTLNHNVMYWYQQKSSQAPKLLFHYYDKDFNNEADTPDNFQSRRPNTSFCFLDIRSPGLGDTAMYLCATSRSGGWDTGELFFGEGSRLTVL.

V usage is TRBV2 and J usage is TRBJ2-7; D is possibly TRBD1 (6 bases). Trimming stripped 3 bases from V and 0 bases from J, with 12 bases between. CDR1 SNHLY and CDR2 FYNNEI come from the germline V gene. This CDR3 has 15 amino acids. CDR3 sequence reads: CASSEVGTFSYEQYF. CDR3 coding DNA: TGTGCCAGCAGTGAGGTTGGGACATTCTCCTACGAGCAGTACTTC.

The chain is built from TRBV5-1 and TRBJ2-1; D ambiguous. There are 17 residues in the CDR3. Germline CDR1 reads SGHRS; CDR2 reads YFSETQ. V gave up 6 bases and J gave up 2 bases, with 21 bases separating them. DNA of the CDR3: TGCGCCAGCACTACCAGGACCGTTCGGACCACCTACAATGAGCAGTTCTTC. The encoded protein is CASTTRTVRTTYNEQFF.

This chain joins TRBV4-2 and TRBJ1-1; TRBD1 might be the D (6 bases). From germline, CDR1 is LGHNA and CDR2 YNFKEQ. The CDR3 extends over 12 amino acids. V dropped 1 base and J dropped 8 bases, with 8 bases sitting between them. The CDR3 reads CASSQGTDEAFF. Written as DNA, the CDR3 is TGTGCCAGCAGCCAAGGGACAGACGAAGCTTTCTTT.

There are a few counts of this clone. The chain combines TRBV4-1 with TRBJ2-1; TRBD2 aligns across 7 bases. The V and J ends lost 0 bases and 6 bases, in that order; junction bases with no gene match: 5. The germline CDR1 and CDR2 sequences are MGHRA and YSYEKL. The CDR3 runs to 15 residues. The CDR3, as DNA: TGCGCCAGCAGCCAAGATCGATCGGGGGGCAATGAGCAGTTCTTC. Translation gives CASSQDRSGGNEQFF.

The V call is TRBV4-3, the J call TRBJ1-2; D not certain. The length of the CDR3 is 11 residues. CDR1 LGHNA and CDR2 YSLEER come from the germline V gene. The V end lost 0 bases, the J end lost 13 bases, and 9 bases lay between the germline ends. CDR3 coding DNA: TGCGCCAGCAGCCAAGACAGGCTTTGCACCTTC. This sequence encodes CASSQDRLCTF.

This chain connects TRBV28 to TRBJ2-5, with 9 bases aligning to TRBD2. V shed 5 bases, J shed 2 bases, and the junction held 9 bases outside the gene matches. This CDR3 is built from 16 residues. Germline CDR1 MDHEN, CDR2 SYDVKM. The CDR3 spells CASSTLSGSQQETQYF. DNA for the CDR3: TGTGCCAGCAGTACCCTTAGCGGGAGCCAACAAGAGACCCAGTACTTC.